The clone carrying this T cell receptor (beta chain) was seen a few times. The data were taken from a study of T cells in Graves' hyperthyroidism and ophthalmopathy. TCR beta CDR3 sequences were amplified from RNA transcripts. Researchers ran a first-round RT-PCR on the TCR CDR3 using the HTBI primer set. In TCRdb, the multiplex PCR reads were re-called with MiXCR into one record per CDR3 protein. The repertoire holds fewer than 400,000 distinct CDR3 sequences, with about 25% as singletons. The CDR3 sequence is 14 residues long. Per germline, CDR1 DFQATT and CDR2 SNEGSKA (reference sequence). Trimming at V came to 6 bases and at J to 5 bases, leaving 5 bases not matched to a gene. Uncontrolled infections, other autoimmune diseases, pregnancy or lactation led to exclusion of patients. For the diagnoses, clinical symptoms, serum thyroxine and TRAb, thyroid ultrasound and orbital computed tomography were used. PBMCs were collected from an approximately 9.4 ml volume of fresh peripheral blood.

The V call is TRBV20-1, the J call TRBJ2-1; TRBD2 matches at 12 bases. The sequence was collected from a middle-aged man with Graves' hyperthyroidism. Sequenced: blood. In DNA form, the CDR3 reads TGCAGTGCGAGACGACTAGCGGGAGACAATGAGCAGTTCTTC. Translation gives CSARRLAGDNEQFF.